Listed below are T cell receptor beta chains from one sample, sequenced in a study of control samples from healthy donors and cancer patients. Libraries were prepared by immunoSEQ multiplex PCR; TCRdb keeps only in-frame clonotypes and omits some of them. The data show roughly 130,000 clones, with nearly 90% seen just once and approximately 3.2% held by the top ten. Specimen: blood. Every receptor here comes from a man aged 45-60 years in good health. CDR3s include the opening cysteine and the closing phenylalanine or tryptophan.

J: TRBJ1-1
V: TRBV21-1
CDR3: CASSSPRGPNTEAFF

J: TRBJ2-1
V: TRBV4-2
CDR3: CASSQDDNSYNEQFF

J: TRBJ2-5
V: TRBV11-1
CDR3: CASSFGSGPKETQYF

J: TRBJ1-1
V: TRBV11-2
CDR3: CASLRGGEVYTEAFF

J: TRBJ1-1
V: TRBV28
CDR3: CASSLIVGNTEAFF

J: TRBJ1-4
V: TRBV9
CDR3: CASGLGQHNEKLFF

J: TRBJ2-3
V: TRBV7-7
CDR3: CASSSGRGGTDTQYF

J: TRBJ2-7
V: TRBV5-6
CDR3: CASFIGEGRNPPYEQYF

J: TRBJ2-5
V: TRBV4-1
CDR3: CASSQMNLVSTETQYF

J: TRBJ1-5
V: TRBV19
CDR3: CASSIGASNQPQHF

J: TRBJ1-1
V: TRBV30
CDR3: CAWRGALNTEAFF

J: TRBJ2-5
V: TRBV5-1
CDR3: CASSLSSSGGQAQYF

J: TRBJ2-2
V: TRBV7-9
CDR3: CASSPRQGGTGELFF

J: TRBJ2-3
V: TRBV5-1
CDR3: CASSLGYANTQYF

J: TRBJ1-2
V: TRBV3-1/TRBV3-2
CDR3: CASSARPGGYTF

J: TRBJ1-2
V: TRBV7-2
CDR3: CASSLDIAQGANYGYTF

J: TRBJ2-4
V: TRBV3-1/TRBV3-2
CDR3: CASSQGLWLAKNIQYF

J: TRBJ2-1
V: TRBV7-9
CDR3: CASSPAWGLAGVYEQFF

J: TRBJ2-1
V: TRBV24-1
CDR3: CATSDPLTGGGMDEQFF

J: TRBJ1-2
V: TRBV4-2
CDR3: CASSPSEGRANYGYTF

J: TRBJ1-1
V: TRBV4-1
CDR3: CASSQVRSGYGEAFF

J: TRBJ2-7
V: TRBV27
CDR3: CASSLRGLDSYEQYF

J: TRBJ2-7
V: TRBV21-1
CDR3: CASSKEVPGQGAMDEQYF

J: TRBJ1-2
V: TRBV30
CDR3: CAWSSPEATGAGYTF

J: TRBJ2-7
V: TRBV7-9
CDR3: CASSLSDGRLNYEQYF

J: TRBJ1-5
V: TRBV30
CDR3: CAWSSGTHQPQHF

J: TRBJ2-3
V: TRBV11-2
CDR3: CASSLDQGPDTQYF

J: TRBJ2-7
V: TRBV4-2
CDR3: CASSQDYTAAYEQYF

J: TRBJ1-3
V: TRBV27
CDR3: CASSLGVPGNTIYF

J: TRBJ2-3
V: TRBV11-3
CDR3: CASSLGLAGGTDTQYF

J: TRBJ2-7
V: TRBV2
CDR3: CASRQGPYEQYF

J: TRBJ1-1
V: TRBV7-8
CDR3: CASSLARGAGTEAFF

J: TRBJ2-1
V: TRBV6-1
CDR3: CASSDNRPDNEQFF

J: TRBJ1-2
V: TRBV28
CDR3: CASGNYGYTF

J: TRBJ1-3
V: TRBV14
CDR3: CASSQGQLRNTIYF

J: TRBJ1-5
V: TRBV28
CDR3: CAEGQGSNQPQHF

J: TRBJ2-1
V: TRBV5-1
CDR3: CASSLGGGEEGEQFF

J: TRBJ1-2
V: TRBV10-3
CDR3: CAIKSNRGDYGYTF

J: TRBJ1-4
V: TRBV2
CDR3: CASSPQGQTNEKLFF

J: TRBJ1-5
V: TRBV28
CDR3: CASSFRDPGQLNQPQHF

J: TRBJ2-7
V: TRBV18
CDR3: CASSPSQDHEQYF

J: TRBJ1-1
V: TRBV9
CDR3: CASSVAWDPQTGETEAFF

J: TRBJ2-1
V: TRBV3-1/TRBV3-2
CDR3: CASSQRRAAYNEQFF

J: TRBJ1-4
V: TRBV19
CDR3: CASSSDPGTGVEKLFF

J: TRBJ1-4
V: TRBV12-3/TRBV12-4
CDR3: CASSTGGVEKLFF

J: TRBJ1-1
V: TRBV23-1
CDR3: CARETNTEAFF

J: TRBJ2-1
V: TRBV30
CDR3: CAWSEGISYNEQFF

J: TRBJ2-7
V: TRBV7-2
CDR3: CASSLWTEPPSYEQYF